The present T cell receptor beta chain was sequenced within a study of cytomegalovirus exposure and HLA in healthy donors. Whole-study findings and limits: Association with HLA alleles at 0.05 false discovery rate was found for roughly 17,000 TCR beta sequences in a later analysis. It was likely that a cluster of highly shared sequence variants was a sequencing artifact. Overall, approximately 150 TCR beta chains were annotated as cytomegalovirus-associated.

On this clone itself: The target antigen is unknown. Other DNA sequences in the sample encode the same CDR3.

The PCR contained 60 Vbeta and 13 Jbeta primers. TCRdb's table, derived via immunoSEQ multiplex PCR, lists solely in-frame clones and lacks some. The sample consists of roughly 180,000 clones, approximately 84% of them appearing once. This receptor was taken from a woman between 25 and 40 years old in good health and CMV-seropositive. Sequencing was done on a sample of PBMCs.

The CDR3 DNA follows: TGCGCCAGCAGCTTGGGACTAGCGGGAGGGCAAGAGACCCAGTACTTC. Its protein product is CASSLGLAGGQETQYF. The V gene is TRBV5-1, the J gene TRBJ2-5; 14 nucleotides line up with TRBD2. Per the germline V gene, CDR1 is SGHRS and CDR2 is YFSETQ. V shed 0 bases and J 2 bases; nucleotides not matched to a gene: 0. The CDR3 runs to 16 residues.